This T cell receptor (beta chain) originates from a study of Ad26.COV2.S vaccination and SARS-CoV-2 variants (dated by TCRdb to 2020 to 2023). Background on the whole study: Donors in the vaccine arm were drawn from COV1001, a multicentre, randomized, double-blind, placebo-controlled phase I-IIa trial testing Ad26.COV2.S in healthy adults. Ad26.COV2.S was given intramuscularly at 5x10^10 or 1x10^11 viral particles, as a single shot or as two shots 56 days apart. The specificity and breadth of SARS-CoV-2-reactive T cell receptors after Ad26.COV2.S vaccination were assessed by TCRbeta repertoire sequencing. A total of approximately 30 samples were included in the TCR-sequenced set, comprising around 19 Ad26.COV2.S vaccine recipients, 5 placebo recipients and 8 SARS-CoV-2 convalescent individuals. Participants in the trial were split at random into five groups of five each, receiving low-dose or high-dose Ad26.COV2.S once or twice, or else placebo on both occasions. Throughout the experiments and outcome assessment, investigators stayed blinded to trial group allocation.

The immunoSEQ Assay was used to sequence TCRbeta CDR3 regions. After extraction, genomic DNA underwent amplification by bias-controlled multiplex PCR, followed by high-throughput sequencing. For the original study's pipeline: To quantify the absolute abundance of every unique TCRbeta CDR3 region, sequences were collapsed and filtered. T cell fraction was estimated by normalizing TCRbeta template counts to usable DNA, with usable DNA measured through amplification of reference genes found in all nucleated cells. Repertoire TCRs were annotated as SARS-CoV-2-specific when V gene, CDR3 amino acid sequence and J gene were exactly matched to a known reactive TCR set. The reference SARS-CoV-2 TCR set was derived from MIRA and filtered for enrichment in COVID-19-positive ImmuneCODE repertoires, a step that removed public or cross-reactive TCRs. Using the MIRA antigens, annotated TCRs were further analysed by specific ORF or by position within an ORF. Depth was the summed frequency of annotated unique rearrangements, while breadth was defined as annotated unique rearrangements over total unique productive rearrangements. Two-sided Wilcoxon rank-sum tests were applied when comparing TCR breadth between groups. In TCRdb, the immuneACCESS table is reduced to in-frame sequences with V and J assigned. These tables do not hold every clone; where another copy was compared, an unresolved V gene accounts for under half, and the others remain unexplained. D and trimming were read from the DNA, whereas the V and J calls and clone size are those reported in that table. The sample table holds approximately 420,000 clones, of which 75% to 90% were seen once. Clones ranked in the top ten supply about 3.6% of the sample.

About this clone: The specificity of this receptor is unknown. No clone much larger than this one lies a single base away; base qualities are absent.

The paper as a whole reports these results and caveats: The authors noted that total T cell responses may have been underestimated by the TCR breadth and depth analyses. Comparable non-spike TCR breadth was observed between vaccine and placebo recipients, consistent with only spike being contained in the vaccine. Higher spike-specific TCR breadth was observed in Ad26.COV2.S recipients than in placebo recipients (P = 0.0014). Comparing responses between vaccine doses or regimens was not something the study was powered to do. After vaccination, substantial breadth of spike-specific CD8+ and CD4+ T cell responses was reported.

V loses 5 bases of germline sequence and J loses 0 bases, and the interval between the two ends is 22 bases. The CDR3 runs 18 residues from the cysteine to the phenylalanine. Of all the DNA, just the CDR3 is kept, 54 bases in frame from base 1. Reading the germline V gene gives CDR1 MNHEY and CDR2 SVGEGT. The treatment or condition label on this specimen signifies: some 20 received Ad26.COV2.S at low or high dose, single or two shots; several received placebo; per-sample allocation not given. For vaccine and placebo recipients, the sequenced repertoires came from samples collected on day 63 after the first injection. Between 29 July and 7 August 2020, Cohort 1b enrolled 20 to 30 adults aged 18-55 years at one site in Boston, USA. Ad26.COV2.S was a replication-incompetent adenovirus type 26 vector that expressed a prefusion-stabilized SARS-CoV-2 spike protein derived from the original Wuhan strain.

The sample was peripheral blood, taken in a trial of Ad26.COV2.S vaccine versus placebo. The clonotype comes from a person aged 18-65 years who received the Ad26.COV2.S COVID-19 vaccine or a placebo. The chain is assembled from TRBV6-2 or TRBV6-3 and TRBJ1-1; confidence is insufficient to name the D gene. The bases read TGTGCCAGCAGTCCACCTAGGGCCCGTGATTCAATGAACACTGAAGCTTTCTTT. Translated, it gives CASSPPRARDSMNTEAFF.